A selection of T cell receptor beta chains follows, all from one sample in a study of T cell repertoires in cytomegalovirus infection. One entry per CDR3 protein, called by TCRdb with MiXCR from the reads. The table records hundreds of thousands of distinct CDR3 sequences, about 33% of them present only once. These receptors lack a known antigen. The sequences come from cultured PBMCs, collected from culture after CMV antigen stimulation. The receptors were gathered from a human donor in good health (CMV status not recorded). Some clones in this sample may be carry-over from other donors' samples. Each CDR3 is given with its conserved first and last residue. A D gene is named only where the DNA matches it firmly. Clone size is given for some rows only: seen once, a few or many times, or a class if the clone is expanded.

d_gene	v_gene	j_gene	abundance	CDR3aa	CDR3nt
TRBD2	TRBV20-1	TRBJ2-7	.	CSARVAGPGEQYF	TGCAGTGCTAGAGTAGCGGGGCCAGGGGAGCAGTACTTC
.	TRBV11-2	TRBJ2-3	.	CASSPRRGGSNTQYF	TGTGCCAGCAGCCCTAGGAGGGGGGGCTCGAATACGCAGTATTTT
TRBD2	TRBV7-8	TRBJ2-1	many	CASSLALRVREAEQFF	TGTGCCAGCAGCTTAGCGCTAAGGGTCCGGGAGGCTGAGCAGTTCTTC
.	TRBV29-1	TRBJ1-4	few	CSVDSGQPNEKLFF	TGCAGCGTTGATTCGGGACAACCGAATGAAAAACTGTTTTTT
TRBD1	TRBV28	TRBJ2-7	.	CASSSPTGGGYEQYF	TGTGCCAGCAGTTCCCCGACAGGGGGCGGCTACGAGCAGTACTTC
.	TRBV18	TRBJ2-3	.	CASGGDSGTDTQYF	TGTGCCAGCGGCGGGGACTCAGGGACAGATACGCAGTATTTT
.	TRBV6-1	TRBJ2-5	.	CASHRRLETQYF	TGTGCCAGCCACAGGAGACTTGAGACCCAGTACTTC
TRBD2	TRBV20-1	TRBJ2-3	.	CSARKRGFTDTQYF	TGCAGTGCTAGGAAGCGGGGGTTTACAGATACGCAGTATTTT
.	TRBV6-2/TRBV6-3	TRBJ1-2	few	CASRKSGQNYGYTF	TGTGCCAGCAGAAAAAGCGGACAGAACTATGGCTACACCTTC
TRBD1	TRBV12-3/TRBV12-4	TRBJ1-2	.	CASSFRDREGGYTF	TGTGCCAGCAGTTTTCGGGACAGGGAAGGTGGCTACACCTTC
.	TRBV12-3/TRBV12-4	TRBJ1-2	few	CASSFGGPGYTF	TGTGCCAGCAGTTTTGGAGGCCCCGGCTACACCTTC
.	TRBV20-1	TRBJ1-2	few	CSAWTDGGRGYTF	TGCAGTGCGTGGACCGATGGAGGGCGAGGCTACACCTTC
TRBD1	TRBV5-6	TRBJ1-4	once	CASSLWGTATGPIEGSLFF	TGTGCCAGCAGCTTGTGGGGGACGGCGACAGGGCCTATCGAGGGGTCGTTGTTTTTT
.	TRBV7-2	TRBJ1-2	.	CASSFRRGGYTF	TGTGCCAGCAGCTTCAGGCGGGGGGGCTACACCTTC
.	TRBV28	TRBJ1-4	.	CASRLPLATNEKLFF	TGTGCCAGCAGGCTCCCGTTGGCAACTAATGAAAAACTGTTTTTT
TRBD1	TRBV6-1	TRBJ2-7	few	CASRRQGGYEQYF	TGTGCCAGCAGGCGACAGGGTGGCTACGAGCAGTACTTC
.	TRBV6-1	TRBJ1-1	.	CASSVSDSEAFF	TGTGCCAGCAGTGTTTCGGACAGTGAAGCTTTCTTT
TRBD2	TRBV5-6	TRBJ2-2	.	CASSLGLAGVSGELFF	TGTGCCAGCAGCTTGGGACTAGCGGGAGTTAGCGGGGAGCTGTTTTTT